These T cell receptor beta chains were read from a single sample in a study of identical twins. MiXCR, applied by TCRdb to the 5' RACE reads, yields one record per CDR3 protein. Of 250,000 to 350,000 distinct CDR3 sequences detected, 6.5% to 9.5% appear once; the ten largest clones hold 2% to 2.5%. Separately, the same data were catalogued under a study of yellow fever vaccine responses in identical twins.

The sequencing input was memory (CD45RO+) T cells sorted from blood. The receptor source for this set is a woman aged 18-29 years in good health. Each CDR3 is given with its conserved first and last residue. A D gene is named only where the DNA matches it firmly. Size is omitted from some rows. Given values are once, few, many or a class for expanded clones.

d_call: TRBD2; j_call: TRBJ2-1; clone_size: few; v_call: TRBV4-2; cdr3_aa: CASSQVPSGGNNEQFF; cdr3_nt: TGTGCCAGCAGCCAAGTGCCTAGCGGGGGAAACAATGAGCAGTTCTTC
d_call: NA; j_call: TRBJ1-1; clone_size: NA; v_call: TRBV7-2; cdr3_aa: CASSLMGTLLNTEAFF; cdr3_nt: TGTGCCAGCAGCTTAATGGGGACGCTATTGAACACTGAAGCTTTCTTT
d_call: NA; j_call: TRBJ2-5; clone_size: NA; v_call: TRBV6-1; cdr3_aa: CASSEVHQETQYF; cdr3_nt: TGTGCCAGCAGTGAAGTCCACCAAGAGACCCAGTACTTC
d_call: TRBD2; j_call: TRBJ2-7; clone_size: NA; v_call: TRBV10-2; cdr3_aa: CASSGRRTSGDEQYF; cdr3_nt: TGCGCCAGCAGTGGTCGGCGGACTAGCGGTGACGAGCAGTACTTC
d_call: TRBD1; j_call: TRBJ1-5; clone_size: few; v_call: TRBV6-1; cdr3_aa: CASRTTGAGSNQPQHF; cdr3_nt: TGTGCCAGCAGGACCACAGGGGCCGGTAGCAATCAGCCCCAGCATTTT
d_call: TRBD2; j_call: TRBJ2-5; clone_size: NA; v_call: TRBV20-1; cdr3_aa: CSVGGSSGGAETQYF; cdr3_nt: TGCAGTGTAGGGGGTTCTAGCGGGGGGGCAGAGACCCAGTACTTC
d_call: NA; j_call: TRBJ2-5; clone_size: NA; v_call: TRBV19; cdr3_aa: CASSRQDRGTQYF; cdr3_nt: TGTGCCAGTAGTAGGCAGGACCGGGGGACCCAGTACTTC
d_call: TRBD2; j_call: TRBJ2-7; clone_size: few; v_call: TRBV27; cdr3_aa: CASSLSGLAGGGEQYF; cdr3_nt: TGTGCCAGCAGTTTATCCGGACTAGCGGGAGGAGGTGAGCAGTACTTC
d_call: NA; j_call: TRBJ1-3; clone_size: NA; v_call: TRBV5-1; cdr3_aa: CASSLGGARGNTIHF; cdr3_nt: TGCGCCAGCAGCTTGGGCGGGGCGCGAGGAAACACCATACATTTT
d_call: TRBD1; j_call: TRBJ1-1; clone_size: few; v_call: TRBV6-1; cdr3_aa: CASSERQGMNTEAFF; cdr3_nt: TGTGCCAGCAGTGAGAGACAGGGCATGAACACTGAAGCTTTCTTT
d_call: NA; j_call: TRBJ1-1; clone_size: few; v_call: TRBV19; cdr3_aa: CASSIWAENTEAFF; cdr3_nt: TGTGCCAGTAGTATATGGGCCGAGAACACTGAAGCTTTCTTT
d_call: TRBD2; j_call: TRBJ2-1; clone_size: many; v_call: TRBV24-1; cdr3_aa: CAIEGNPGLADEQFF; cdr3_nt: TGTGCCATAGAAGGGAATCCGGGACTAGCTGATGAGCAGTTCTTC